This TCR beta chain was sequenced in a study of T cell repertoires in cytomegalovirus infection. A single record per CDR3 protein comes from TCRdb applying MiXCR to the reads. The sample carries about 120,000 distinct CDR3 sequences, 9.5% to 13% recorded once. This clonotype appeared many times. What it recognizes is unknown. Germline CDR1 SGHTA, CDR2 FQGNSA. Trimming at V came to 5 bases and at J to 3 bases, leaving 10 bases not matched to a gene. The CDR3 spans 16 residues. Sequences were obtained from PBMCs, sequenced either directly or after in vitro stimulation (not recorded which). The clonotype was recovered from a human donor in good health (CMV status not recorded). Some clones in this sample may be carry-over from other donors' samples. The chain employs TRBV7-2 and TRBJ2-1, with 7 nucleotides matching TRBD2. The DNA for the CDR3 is TGTGCCAGCAGCCTGGGGGAGGGACGGTACTACAATGAGCAGTTCTTC. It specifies CASSLGEGRYYNEQFF.